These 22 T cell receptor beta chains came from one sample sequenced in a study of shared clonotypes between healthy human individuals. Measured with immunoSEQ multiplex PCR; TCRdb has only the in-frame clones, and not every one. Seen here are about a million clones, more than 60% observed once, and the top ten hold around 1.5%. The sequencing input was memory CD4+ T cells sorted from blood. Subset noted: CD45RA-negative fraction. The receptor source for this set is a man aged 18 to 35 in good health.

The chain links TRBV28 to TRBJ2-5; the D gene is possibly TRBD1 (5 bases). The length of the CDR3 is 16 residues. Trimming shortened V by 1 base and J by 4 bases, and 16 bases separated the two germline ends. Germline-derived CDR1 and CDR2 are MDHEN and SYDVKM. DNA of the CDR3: TGTGCCAGCAGTTTATTTGACTTCTTGGGGCTAGAGACCCAGTACTTC. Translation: CASSLFDFLGLETQYF.

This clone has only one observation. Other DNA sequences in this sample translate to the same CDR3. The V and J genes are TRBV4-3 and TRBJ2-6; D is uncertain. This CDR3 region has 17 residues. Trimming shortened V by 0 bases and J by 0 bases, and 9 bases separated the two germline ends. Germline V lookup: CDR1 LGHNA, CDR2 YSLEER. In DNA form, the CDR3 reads TGCGCCAGCAGCCAAGATAGGCGGAGCTCTGGGGCCAACGTCCTGACTTTC. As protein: CASSQDRRSSGANVLTF.

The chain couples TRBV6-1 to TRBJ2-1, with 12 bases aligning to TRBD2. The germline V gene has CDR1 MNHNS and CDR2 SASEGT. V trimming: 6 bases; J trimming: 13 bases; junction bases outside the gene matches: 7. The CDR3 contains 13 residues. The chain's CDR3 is CASRRLAGVTQFF. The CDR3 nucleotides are TGTGCCAGCAGGAGACTAGCGGGGGTTACTCAGTTCTTC.

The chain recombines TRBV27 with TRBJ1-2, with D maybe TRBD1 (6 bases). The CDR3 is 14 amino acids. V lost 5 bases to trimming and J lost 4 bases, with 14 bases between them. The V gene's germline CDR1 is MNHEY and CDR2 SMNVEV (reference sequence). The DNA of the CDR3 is TGTGCCAGCAGTACCCAGACAGGTGGCTATGGCTACACCTTC. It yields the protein CASSTQTGGYGYTF.

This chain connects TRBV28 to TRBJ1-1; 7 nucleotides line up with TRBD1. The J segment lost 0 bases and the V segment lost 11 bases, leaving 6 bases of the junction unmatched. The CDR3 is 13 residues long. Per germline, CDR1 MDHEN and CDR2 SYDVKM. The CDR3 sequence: CAYKTGMNTEAFF. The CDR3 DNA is TGTGCCTACAAGACAGGGATGAACACTGAAGCTTTCTTT.

The CDR3 loop is CASSEVGTSTYEQYF. The DNA of the CDR3 is TGTGCCAGCAGTGAAGTAGGGACTTCTACTTACGAGCAGTACTTC. The chain links TRBV6-1 to TRBJ2-7; perhaps TRBD2 as D (6 bases). The CDR3 totals 15 residues. Looked up from germline, CDR1 is MNHNS and CDR2 is SASEGT. With 1 base removed from V and 4 bases from J, the gap between germline ends came to 14 bases.

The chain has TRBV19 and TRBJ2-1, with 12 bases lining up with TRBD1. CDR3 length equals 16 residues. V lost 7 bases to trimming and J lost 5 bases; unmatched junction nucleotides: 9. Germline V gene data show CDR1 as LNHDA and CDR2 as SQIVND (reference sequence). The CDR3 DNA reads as TGTGCCAGTAACACCGGGACAGGGGGCATTAACAATGAGCAGTTCTTC. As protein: CASNTGTGGINNEQFF.

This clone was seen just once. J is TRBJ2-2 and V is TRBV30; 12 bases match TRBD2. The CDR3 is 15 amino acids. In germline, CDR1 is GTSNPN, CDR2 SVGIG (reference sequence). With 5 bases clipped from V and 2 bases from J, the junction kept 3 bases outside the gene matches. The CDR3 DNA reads TGTGCCTGGCCAGGACTAGCGGGAAACACCGGGGAGCTGTTTTTT. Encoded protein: CAWPGLAGNTGELFF. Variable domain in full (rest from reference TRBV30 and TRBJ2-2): SQTIHQWPATLVQPVGSPLSLECTVEGTSNPNLYWYRQAAGRGLQLLFYSVGIGQISSEVPQNLSASRPQDRQFILSSKKLLLSDSGFYLCAWPGLAGNTGELFFGEGSRLTVL.

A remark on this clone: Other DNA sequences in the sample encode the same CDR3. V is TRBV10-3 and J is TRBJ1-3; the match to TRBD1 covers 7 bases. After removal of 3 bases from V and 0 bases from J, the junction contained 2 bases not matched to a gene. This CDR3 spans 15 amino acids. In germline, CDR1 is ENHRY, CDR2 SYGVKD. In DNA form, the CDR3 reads TGTGCCATCAGTGAAAGGGGGCTCTCTGGAAACACCATATATTTT. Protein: CAISERGLSGNTIYF.

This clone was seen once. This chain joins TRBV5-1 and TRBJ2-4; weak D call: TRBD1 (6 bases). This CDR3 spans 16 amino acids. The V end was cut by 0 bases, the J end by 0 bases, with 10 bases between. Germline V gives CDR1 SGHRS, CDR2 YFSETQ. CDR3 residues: CASSLGQETAKNIQYF. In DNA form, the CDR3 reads TGCGCCAGCAGCTTGGGACAGGAAACAGCCAAAAACATTCAGTACTTC. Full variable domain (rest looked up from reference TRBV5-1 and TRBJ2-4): KAGVTQTPRYLIKTRGQQVTLSCSPISGHRSVSWYQQTPGQGLQFLFEYFSETQRNKGNFPGRFSGRQFSNSRSEMNVSTLELGDSALYLCASSLGQETAKNIQYFGAGTRLSVL.

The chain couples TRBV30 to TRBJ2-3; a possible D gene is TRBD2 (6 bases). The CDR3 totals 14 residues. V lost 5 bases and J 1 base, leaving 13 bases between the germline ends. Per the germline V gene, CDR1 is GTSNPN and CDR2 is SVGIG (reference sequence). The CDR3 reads CAWDTSFGTDTQYF. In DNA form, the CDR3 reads TGTGCCTGGGACACTAGCTTCGGCACAGATACGCAGTATTTT.

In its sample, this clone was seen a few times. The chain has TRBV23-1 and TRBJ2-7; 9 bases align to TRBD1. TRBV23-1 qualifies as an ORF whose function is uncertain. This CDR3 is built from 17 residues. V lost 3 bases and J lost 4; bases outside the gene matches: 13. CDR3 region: CASSHPARGTGFYEQYF. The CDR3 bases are TGCGCCAGCAGTCACCCAGCGCGGGGGACAGGGTTTTACGAGCAGTACTTC.

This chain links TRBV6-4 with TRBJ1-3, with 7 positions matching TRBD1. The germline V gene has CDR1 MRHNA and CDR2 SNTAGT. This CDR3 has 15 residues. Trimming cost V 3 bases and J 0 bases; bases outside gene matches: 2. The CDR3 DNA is TGTGCCAGCAGTGAGACAGGGTCCTCTGGAAACACCATATATTTT. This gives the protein CASSETGSSGNTIYF.

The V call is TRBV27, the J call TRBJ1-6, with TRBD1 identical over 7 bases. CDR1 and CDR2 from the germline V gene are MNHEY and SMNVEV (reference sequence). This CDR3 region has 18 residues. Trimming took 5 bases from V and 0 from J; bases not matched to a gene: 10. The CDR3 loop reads CASSLYTEGASYNSPLHF. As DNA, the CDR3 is TGTGCCAGCAGTCTGTACACCGAGGGGGCCTCCTATAATTCACCCCTCCACTTT.

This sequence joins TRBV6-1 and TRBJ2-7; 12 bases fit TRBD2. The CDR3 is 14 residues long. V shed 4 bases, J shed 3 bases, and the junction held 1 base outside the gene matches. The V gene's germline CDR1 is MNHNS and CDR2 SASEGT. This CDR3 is CASSATSGGYEQYF. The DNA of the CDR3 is TGTGCCAGCAGTGCGACTAGCGGGGGCTACGAGCAGTACTTC.

The CDR3 sequence is CASTQRPVRTYEQYF. DNA for the CDR3: TGTGCCAGCACCCAACGTCCAGTTAGGACCTACGAGCAGTACTTC. The chain joins TRBV6-1 to TRBJ2-7, with D uncertain. Germline V gives CDR1 MNHNS, CDR2 SASEGT. The ends were cut back, 7 bases at V and 2 bases at J, with 18 bases in the middle. CDR3 size: 15 residues.

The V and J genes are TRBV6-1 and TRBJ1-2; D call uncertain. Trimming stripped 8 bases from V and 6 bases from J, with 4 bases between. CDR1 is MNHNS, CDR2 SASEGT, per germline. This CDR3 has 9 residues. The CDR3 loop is CASRDGYTF. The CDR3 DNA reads TGTGCCAGCCGCGATGGCTACACCTTC.

CDR3 DNA: TGTGCCAGCAGTTACAAAGGCAGCGGCGAGCAGTACTTC. Translating gives CASSYKGSGEQYF. The chain uses TRBV6-6 and TRBJ2-7, with D perhaps matching TRBD2 (5 bases). Per germline, CDR1 MNHNY and CDR2 SVGAGI (reference sequence). V was cut by 2 bases and J by 6 bases, with 11 bases left in between. The CDR3 runs 13 residues.

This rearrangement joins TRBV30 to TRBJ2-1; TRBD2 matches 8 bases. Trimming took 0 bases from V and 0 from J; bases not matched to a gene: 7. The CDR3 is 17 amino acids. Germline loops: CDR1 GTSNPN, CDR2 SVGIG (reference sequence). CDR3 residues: CAWSVRGSGSSYNEQFF. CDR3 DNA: TGTGCCTGGAGTGTACGGGGAAGCGGGAGCTCCTACAATGAGCAGTTCTTC.

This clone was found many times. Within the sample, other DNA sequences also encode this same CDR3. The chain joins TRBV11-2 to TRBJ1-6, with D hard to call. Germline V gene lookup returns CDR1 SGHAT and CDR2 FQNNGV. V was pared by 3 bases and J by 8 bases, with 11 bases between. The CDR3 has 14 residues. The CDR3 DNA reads TGTGCCAGCAGCTTCGTAGCGTCCCATTCACCCCTCCACTTT. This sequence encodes CASSFVASHSPLHF.

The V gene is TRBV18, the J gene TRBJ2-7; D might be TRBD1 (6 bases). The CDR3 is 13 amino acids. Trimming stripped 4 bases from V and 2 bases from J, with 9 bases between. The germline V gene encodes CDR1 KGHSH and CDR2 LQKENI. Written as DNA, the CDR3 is TGTGCCAGCTCACGGACAGTTACCTACGAGCAGTACTTC. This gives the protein CASSRTVTYEQYF. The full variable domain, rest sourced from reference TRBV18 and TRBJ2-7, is NAGVMQNPRHLVRRRGQEARLRCSPMKGHSHVYWYRQLPEEGLKFMVYLQKENIIDESGMPKERFSAEFPKEGPSILRIQQVVRGDSAAYFCASSRTVTYEQYFGPGTRLTVT.

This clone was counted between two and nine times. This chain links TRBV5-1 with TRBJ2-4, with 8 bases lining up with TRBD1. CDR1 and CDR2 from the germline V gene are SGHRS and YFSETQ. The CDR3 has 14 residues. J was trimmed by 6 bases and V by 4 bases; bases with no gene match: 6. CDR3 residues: CASSDPQGGNIQYF. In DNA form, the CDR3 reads TGCGCCAGCAGCGACCCACAGGGGGGAAACATTCAGTACTTC.